This record concerns one TCR beta chain sequence. The data were obtained in a study of sequential checkpoint blockade in melanoma. At the level of the study: First-line arms were nivolumab then ipilimumab, or the reverse, randomized 1:1. Each arm's sequence ended with maintenance nivolumab.

Losses at the gene ends were 8 bases for V and 7 bases for J; bases not matched to a gene: 11. Looked up from germline, CDR1 is MNHEY and CDR2 is SMNVEV (reference sequence). The CDR3 consists of 14 residues. Noted treatment: randomized to nivolumab then ipilimumab (arm A) or the reverse (arm B). Live CD3+CD8+ CD19− CD56− cells were sorted from PBMCs. Some clones are missing from TCRdb's copy, which holds only in-frame ones; the method was immunoSEQ multiplex PCR. The data hold tens of thousands of clones, with 70% to 90% observed a single time. The V and J genes are TRBV27 and TRBJ2-1; 7 bases are a match to TRBD1. This TCR was recovered from a human donor with melanoma. Sequenced material: CD8+ T cells sorted from blood (inferred from file names), taken from a patient given nivolumab and ipilimumab in sequence. CDR3 protein: CASCWGTEKNEQFF. In DNA, the CDR3 is TGTGCCAGCTGTTGGGGGACAGAAAAGAATGAGCAGTTCTTC.